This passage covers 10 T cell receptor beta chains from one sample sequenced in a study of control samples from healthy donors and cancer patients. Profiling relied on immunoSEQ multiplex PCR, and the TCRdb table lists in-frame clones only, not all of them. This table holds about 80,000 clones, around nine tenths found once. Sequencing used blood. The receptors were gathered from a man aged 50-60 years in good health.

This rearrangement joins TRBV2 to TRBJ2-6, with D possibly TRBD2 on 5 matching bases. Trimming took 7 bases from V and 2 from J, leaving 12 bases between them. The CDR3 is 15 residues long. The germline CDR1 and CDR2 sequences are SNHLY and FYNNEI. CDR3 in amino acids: CASTRRDPGANVLTF. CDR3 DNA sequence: TGTGCCAGCACCCGTCGGGATCCTGGGGCCAACGTCCTGACTTTC.

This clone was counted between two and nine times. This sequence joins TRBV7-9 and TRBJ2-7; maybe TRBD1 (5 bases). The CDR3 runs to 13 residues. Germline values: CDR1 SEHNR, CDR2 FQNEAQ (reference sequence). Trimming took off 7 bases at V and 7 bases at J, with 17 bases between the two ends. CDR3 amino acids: CASNVGVLREQYF. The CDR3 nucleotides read TGTGCCAGCAACGTAGGGGTACTTCGGGAGCAGTACTTC.

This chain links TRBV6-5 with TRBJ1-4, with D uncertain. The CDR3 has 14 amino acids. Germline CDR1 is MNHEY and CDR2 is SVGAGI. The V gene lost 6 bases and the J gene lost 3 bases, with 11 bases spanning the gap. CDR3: CASRVYLANEKLFF. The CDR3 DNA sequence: TGTGCCAGCAGAGTGTATCTGGCTAATGAAAAACTGTTTTTT.

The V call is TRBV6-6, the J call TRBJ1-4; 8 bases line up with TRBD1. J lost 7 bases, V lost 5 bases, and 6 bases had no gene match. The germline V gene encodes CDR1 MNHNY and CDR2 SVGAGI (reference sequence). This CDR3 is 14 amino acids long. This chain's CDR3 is CASSTGGVVEKLFF. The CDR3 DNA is TGTGCCAGCAGTACAGGGGGAGTCGTTGAAAAACTGTTTTTT.

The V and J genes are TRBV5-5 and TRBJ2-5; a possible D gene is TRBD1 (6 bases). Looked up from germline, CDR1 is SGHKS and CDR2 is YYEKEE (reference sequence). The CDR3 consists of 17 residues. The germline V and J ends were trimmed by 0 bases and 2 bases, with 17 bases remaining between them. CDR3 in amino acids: CASSLGPGRGFQETQYF. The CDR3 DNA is TGTGCCAGCAGCTTGGGGCCCGGCAGGGGATTTCAAGAGACCCAGTACTTC.

Here the CDR3 DNA reads TGTGCCAGCAGTTTAGGCTGGGAATTTGAGCAGTTCTTC. This sequence encodes CASSLGWEFEQFF. This chain joins TRBV27 and TRBJ2-1; no definite D call. Germline V gives CDR1 MNHEY, CDR2 SMNVEV (reference sequence). The V end was cut by 2 bases, the J end by 9 bases, with 11 bases between. The CDR3 is made up of 13 amino acids.

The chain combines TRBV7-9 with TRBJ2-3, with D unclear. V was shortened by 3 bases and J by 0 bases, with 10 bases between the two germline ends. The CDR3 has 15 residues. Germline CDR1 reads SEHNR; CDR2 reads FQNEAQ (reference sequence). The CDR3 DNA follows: TGTGCCAGCAGCTTCCCGGCCCTAAGCACAGATACGCAGTATTTT. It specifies CASSFPALSTDTQYF.

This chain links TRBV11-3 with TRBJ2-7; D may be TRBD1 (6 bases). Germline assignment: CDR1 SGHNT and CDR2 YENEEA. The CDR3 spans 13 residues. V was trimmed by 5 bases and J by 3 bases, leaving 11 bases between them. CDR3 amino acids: CASSLIQGYEQYF. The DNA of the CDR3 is TGTGCCAGCAGCCTAATACAGGGCTACGAGCAGTACTTC.

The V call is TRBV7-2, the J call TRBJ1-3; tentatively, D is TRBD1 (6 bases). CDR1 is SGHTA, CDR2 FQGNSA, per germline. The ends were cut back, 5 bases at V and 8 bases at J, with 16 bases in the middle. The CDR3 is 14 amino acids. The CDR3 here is CASSQGQWTHTIYF. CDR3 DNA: TGTGCCAGCAGCCAAGGACAGTGGACTCACACCATATATTTT.

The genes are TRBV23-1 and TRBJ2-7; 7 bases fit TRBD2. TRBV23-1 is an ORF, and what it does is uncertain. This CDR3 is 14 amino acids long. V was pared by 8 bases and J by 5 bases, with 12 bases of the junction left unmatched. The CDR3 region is CASPLRGGFDEQYF. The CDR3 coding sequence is TGCGCCAGCCCTCTCCGGGGAGGGTTCGACGAGCAGTACTTC.